This entry features one TCR beta chain sequence. In the study's own analysis: Reference gene primers were amplified, and this amplification served to estimate nucleated cell counts. TCRdb's copy holds only in-frame clones and misses some; the assay was immunoSEQ multiplex PCR. The D gene and trimming were derived from the DNA, and the V and J assignments and clone size from that table. This table has about 45,000 clones, roughly four fifths appearing once. Trimming cost V 4 bases and J 2 bases; bases outside gene matches: 6. Per the germline V gene, CDR1 is SGHRS and CDR2 is YFSETQ. The CDR3 sequence is 17 residues long. This entry belongs to a study of blood T cell repertoires in COVID-19. Turning to the study itself: Some COVID-19 samples were acute and others convalescent; all came from the United States, Italy and Spain. Nucleic acid was either cDNA or gDNA, and it came from T cells, B-cell-depleted T cells, or PBMCs.

The chain links TRBV5-1 to TRBJ2-3, with 14 bases fitting TRBD2. The sequence derives from a human donor in a cohort sampled during active COVID-19. The specimen sequenced was peripheral blood. This chain's CDR3 is CASSNRLAGGPTDTQYF. CDR3 sequence (DNA): TGCGCCAGCAGCAACCGACTAGCGGGAGGGCCCACAGATACGCAGTATTTT.